The rows below give T cell receptor beta chains drawn from one sample of a study of shared clonotypes between healthy human individuals. Produced via immunoSEQ multiplex PCR; TCRdb's table is partial and in-frame only. Altogether some 700,000 clones are present, 90% being singletons, with the ten largest covering around a third. The sequencing input was memory CD8+ T cells from PBMCs. The receptors shown here come from a man aged 18 to 35 in good health. Some clones in this sample may be carry-over from other donors' samples. CDR3s include the opening cysteine and the closing phenylalanine or tryptophan. Each record gives: CDR3 length, D gene, J gene, V gene, clone size, CDR3 DNA, CDR3 protein. D genes are given only for firm matches. The size entry is marked missing in some rows and otherwise reads once, few, many or a size class.

>14|TRBD1|TRBJ2-7|TRBV28|.
TGTGCCAGCAGACCTACAGGGGGCTCCTACGAGCAGTACTTC
CASRPTGGSYEQYF
>16|.|TRBJ2-3|TRBV7-2|once
TGTGCCAGCAGCTTACCCCCAGGGGGAGGGGCAGATACGCAGTATTTT
CASSLPPGGGADTQYF
>14|.|TRBJ2-7|TRBV5-6|.
TGTGCCAGCAGCTTGGGGCCGACCTCCTACGAGCAGTACTTC
CASSLGPTSYEQYF
>14|.|TRBJ2-1|TRBV30|.
TGTGCCTGGAGAGGGGAGAGCTCCTACAATGAGCAGTTCTTC
CAWRGESSYNEQFF
>14|.|TRBJ2-3|TRBV30|.
.
CAWGAGAGTDTQCF
>14|.|TRBJ1-2|TRBV27|.
TGTGCCAGCAGAATCCGGGGTATGGGGTATGGCTACACCTTC
CASRIRGMGYGYTF
>14|TRBD1|TRBJ2-3|TRBV10-3|.
TGTGCCACAGGGGACAGGACTAGCACAGATACGCAGTATTTT
CATGDRTSTDTQYF
>14|TRBD1|TRBJ1-5|TRBV28|.
TGTGCCAGCATAAACAGGGGCGCCAATCAGCCCCAGCATTTT
CASINRGANQPQHF
>17|.|TRBJ2-3|TRBV7-9|.
TGTGCCAGCAGCCCAGGTTCGGAGGGACGGGGCACAGATACGCAGTATTTT
CASSPGSEGRGTDTQYF
>13|.|TRBJ1-5|TRBV28|once
TGTGCCAGCGCAGGGGTTAACAATCAGCCCCAGCATTTT
CASAGVNNQPQHF
>16|.|TRBJ2-5|TRBV15|once
TGTGCCACCAGCAGAGACTCGACCGGGGCCCAAGAGACCCAGTACTTC
CATSRDSTGAQETQYF
>16|TRBD1|TRBJ2-3|TRBV7-9|.
TGTGCCAGCAGCACCTTGCGACAGGGTGACACAGATACGCAGTATTTT
CASSTLRQGDTDTQYF
>20|.|TRBJ2-4|TRBV5-1|.
TGCGCCAGCAGCTTGGGATGGGAGACAGCGATAGCACTAGCCAAAAACATTCAGTACTTC
CASSLGWETAIALAKNIQYF
>17|TRBD2|TRBJ2-3|TRBV10-3|few
TGTGCCATCAGTGATGCGACTAGCGGAATTAACACAGATACGCAGTATTTT
CAISDATSGINTDTQYF
>16|TRBD2|TRBJ2-7|TRBV6-5|.
TGTGCCAGCAGTTACCGACCTAGCGGGAGGGCCCACGAGCAGTACTTC
CASSYRPSGRAHEQYF
>13|.|TRBJ2-7|TRBV30|.
TGTGCCTGGAGCTATTCACAGGGCGGCGAGCAGTACTTC
CAWSYSQGGEQYF
>13|.|TRBJ2-7|TRBV13|.
TGTGCCAGCAGCTTCGCAGGGGTCTACGAGCAGTACTTC
CASSFAGVYEQYF
>15|TRBD1|TRBJ2-5|TRBV7-8|.
TGTGCCAGCAGCTTTAGGGACAGGGTATCAGAGACCCAGTACTTC
CASSFRDRVSETQYF
>16|TRBD1|TRBJ2-2|TRBV7-9|.
TGTGCCAGCAGCCATCCTAGGGGGCTGAACACCGGGGAGCTGTTTTTT
CASSHPRGLNTGELFF
>15|.|TRBJ2-7|TRBV9|once
TGTGCCAGCAGCGGTCGGGGGAGAGAGGCCTACGAGCAGTACTTC
CASSGRGREAYEQYF
>15|.|TRBJ1-3|TRBV15|.
TGTGCCACCAGCAGAGATCGCGGAAGGGGCTCTACCATATATTTT
CATSRDRGRGSTIYF
>13|.|TRBJ2-1|TRBV11-2|.
TGTGCCAGCAGCCCCCGCGGGGACAATGAGCAGTTCTTC
CASSPRGDNEQFF
>11|.|TRBJ2-2|TRBV30|.
TGTGCCTGCCCGGATGCGGGGGAGCTGTTTTTT
CACPDAGELFF
>14|TRBD1|TRBJ2-7|TRBV2|few
TGTGCCAGCAGTCCATGGACAGGGGAGTACGAGCAGTACTTC
CASSPWTGEYEQYF
>14|TRBD2|TRBJ2-2|TRBV27|.
TGTGCCAGCAGTATCGGACTAGCGGGGGGGGAGCTGTTTTTT
CASSIGLAGGELFF